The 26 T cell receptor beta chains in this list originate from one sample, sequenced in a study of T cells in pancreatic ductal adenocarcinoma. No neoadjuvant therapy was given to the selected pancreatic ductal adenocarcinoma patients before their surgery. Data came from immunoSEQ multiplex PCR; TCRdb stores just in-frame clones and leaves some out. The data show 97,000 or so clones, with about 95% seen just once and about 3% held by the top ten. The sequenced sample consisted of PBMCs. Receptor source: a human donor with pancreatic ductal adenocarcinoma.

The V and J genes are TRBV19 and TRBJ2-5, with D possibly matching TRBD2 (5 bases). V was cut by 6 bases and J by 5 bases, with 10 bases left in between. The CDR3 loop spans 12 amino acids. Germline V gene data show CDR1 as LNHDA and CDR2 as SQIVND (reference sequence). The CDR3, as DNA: TGTGCCAGTAGCCCCCGAGGGGAGACCCAGTACTTC. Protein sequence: CASSPRGETQYF. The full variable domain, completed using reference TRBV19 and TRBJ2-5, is DGGITQSPKYLFRKEGQNVTLSCEQNLNHDAMYWYRQDPGQGLRLIYYSQIVNDFQKGDIAEGYSVSREKKESFPLTVTSAQKNPTAFYLCASSPRGETQYFGPGTRLLVL.

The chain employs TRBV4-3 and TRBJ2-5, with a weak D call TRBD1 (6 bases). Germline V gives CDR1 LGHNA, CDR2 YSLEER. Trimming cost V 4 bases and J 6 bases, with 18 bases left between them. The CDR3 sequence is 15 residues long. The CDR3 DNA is TGCGCCAGCAGCCCAAGCGAGGGTCAGGGGAAGACCCAGTACTTC. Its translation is CASSPSEGQGKTQYF.

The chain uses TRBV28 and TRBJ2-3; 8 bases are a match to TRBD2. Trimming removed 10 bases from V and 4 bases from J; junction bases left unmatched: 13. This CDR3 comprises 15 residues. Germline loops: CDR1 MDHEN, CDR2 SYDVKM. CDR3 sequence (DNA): TGTGCCATCTCGAGCGGGAGCATTTCATCAGATACGCAGTATTTT. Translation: CAISSGSISSDTQYF.

DNA of the CDR3: TGTGCCAGCAGTACTGACAGAAACTATGGCTACACCTTC. Translation: CASSTDRNYGYTF. V is TRBV7-9 and J is TRBJ1-2, with D perhaps TRBD1 (5 bases). The CDR3 is 13 residues long. V lost 6 bases, J lost 2 bases, and 10 bases lay in between. Germline-derived CDR1 and CDR2 are SEHNR and FQNEAQ (reference sequence). The full variable domain, its missing parts supplied by reference TRBV7-9 and TRBJ1-2, is DTGVSQNPRHKITKRGQNVTFRCDPISEHNRLYWYRQTLGQGPEFLTYFQNEAQLEKSRLLSDRFSAERPKGSFSTLEIQRTEQGDSAMYLCASSTDRNYGYTFGSGTRLTVV.

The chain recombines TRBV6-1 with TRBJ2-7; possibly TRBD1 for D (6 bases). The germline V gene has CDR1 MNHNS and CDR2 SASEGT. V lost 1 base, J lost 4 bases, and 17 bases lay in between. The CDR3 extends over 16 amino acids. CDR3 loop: CASSEGRGGHWYEQYF. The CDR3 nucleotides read TGTGCCAGCAGTGAAGGAAGAGGGGGACACTGGTACGAGCAGTACTTC.

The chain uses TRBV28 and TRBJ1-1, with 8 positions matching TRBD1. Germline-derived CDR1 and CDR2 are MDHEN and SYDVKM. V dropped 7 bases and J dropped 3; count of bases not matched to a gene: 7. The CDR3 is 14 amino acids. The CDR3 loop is CASISGQEDTEAFF. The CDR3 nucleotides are TGTGCCAGCATTTCGGGACAGGAGGACACTGAAGCTTTCTTT.

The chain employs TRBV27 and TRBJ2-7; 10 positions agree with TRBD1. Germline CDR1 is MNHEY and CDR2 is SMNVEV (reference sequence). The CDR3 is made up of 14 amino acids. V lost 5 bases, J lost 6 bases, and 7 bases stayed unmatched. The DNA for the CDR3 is TGTGCCAGCAGTACCGACAGGGGGCTTGGCGAGCAGTACTTC. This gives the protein CASSTDRGLGEQYF.

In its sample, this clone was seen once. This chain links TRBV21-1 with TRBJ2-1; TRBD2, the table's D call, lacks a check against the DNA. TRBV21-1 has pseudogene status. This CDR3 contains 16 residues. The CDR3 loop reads CASSPRGGSSYNEQFF. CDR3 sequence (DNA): TGTGCCAGCAGCCCCCGGGGGGGTAGCTCCTACAATGAGCAGTTCTTC.

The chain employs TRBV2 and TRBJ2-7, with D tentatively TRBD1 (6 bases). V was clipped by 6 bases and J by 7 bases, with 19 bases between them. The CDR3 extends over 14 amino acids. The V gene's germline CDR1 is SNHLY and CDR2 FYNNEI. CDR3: CASSSQGYYVEQYF. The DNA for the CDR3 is TGTGCCAGCAGCTCACAGGGCTATTACGTGGAGCAGTACTTC.

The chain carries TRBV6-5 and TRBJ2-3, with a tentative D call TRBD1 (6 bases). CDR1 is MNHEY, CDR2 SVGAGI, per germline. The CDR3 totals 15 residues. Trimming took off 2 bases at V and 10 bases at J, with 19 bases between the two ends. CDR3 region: CASSYGDTTSSSQYF. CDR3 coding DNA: TGTGCCAGCAGTTACGGGGACACCACTTCCAGCTCGCAGTATTTT.

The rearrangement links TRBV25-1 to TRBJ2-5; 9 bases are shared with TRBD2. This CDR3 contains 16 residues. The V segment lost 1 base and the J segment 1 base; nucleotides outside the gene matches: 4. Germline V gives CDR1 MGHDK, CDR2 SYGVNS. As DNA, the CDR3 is TGTGCCAGCAGTGAATTCAGCGGGAGGCTCCAAGAGACCCAGTACTTC. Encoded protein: CASSEFSGRLQETQYF. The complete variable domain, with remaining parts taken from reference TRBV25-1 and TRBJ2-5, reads EADIYQTPRYLVIGTGKKITLECSQTMGHDKMYWYQQDPGMELHLIHYSYGVNSTEKGDLSSESTVSRIRTEHFPLTLESARPSHTSQYLCASSEFSGRLQETQYFGPGTRLLVL.

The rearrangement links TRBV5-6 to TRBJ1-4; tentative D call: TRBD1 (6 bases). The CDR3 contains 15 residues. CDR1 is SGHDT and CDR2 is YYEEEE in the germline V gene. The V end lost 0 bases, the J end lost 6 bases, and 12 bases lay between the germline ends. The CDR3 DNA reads TGTGCCAGCAGCTTGGTACAGGGTCGAGATGAAAAACTGTTTTTT. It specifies CASSLVQGRDEKLFF.

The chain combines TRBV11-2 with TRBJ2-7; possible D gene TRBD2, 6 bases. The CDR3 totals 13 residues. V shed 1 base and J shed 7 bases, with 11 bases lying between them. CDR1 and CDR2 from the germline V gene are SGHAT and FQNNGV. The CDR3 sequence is CASSLGGVWEQYF. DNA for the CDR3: TGTGCCAGCAGCTTAGGCGGGGTTTGGGAGCAGTACTTC. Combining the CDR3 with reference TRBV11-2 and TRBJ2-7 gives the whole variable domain EAGVAQSPRYKIIEKRQSVAFWCNPISGHATLYWYQQILGQGPKLLIQFQNNGVVDDSQLPKDRFSAERLKGVDSTLKIQPAKLEDSAVYLCASSLGGVWEQYFGPGTRLTVT.

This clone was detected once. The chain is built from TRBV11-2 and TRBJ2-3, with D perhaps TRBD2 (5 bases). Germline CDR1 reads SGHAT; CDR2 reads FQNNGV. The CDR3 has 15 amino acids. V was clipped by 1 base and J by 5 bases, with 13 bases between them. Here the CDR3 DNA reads TGTGCCAGCAGCTTAGGACTACTGGCCCTAGATACGCAGTATTTT. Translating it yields CASSLGLLALDTQYF.

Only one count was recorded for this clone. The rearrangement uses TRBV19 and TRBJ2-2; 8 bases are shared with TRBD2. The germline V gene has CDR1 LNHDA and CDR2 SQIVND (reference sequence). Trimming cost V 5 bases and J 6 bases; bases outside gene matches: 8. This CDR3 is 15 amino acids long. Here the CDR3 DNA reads TGTGCCAGTAGTCCGCGGGGGGCTAGTGCCGGGGAGCTGTTTTTT. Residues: CASSPRGASAGELFF.

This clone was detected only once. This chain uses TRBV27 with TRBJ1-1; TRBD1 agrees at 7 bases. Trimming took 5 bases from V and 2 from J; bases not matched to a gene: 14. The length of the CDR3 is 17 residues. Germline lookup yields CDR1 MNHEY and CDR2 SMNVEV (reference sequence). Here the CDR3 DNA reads TGTGCCAGCAGTCCATCCCCCTTCGACAGGGCCAACACTGAAGCTTTCTTT. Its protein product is CASSPSPFDRANTEAFF.

The CDR3 is CASSLSRDRVGWNEQFF. CDR3 coding DNA: TGTGCCAGCAGCTTATCCCGGGACAGGGTGGGCTGGAATGAGCAGTTCTTC. This sequence joins TRBV13 and TRBJ2-1; TRBD1 aligns across 9 bases. V shed 2 bases and J 7 bases; nucleotides not matched to a gene: 12. The germline V gene encodes CDR1 PRHDT and CDR2 FYEKMQ (reference sequence). The CDR3 extends over 17 amino acids.

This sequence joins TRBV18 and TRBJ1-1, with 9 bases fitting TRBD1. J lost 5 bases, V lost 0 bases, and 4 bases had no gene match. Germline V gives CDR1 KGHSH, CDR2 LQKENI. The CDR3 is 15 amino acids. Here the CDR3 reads CASSPPQGAGTEAFF. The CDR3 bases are TGTGCCAGCTCACCACCACAGGGGGCAGGGACTGAAGCTTTCTTT.

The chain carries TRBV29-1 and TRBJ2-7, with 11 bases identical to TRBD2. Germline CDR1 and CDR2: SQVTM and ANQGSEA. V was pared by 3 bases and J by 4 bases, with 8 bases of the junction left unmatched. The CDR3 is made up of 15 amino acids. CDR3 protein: CSVDSVAGGSYEQYF. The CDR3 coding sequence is TGCAGCGTTGATTCCGTAGCGGGAGGGAGTTACGAGCAGTACTTC.

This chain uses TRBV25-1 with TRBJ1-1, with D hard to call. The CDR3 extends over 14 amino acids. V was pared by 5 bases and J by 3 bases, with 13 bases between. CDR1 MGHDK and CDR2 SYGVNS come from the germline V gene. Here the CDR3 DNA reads TGTGCCAGCAGTTCTCATACAACCGACACTGAAGCTTTCTTT. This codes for CASSSHTTDTEAFF.

The CDR3 DNA follows: TGTGCCAGCTCACTACCAGCGGGAGGCGGCACCGGGGAGCTGTTTTTT. It yields the protein CASSLPAGGGTGELFF. J is TRBJ2-2 and V is TRBV18, with TRBD2 matching 9 bases. Germline assignment: CDR1 KGHSH and CDR2 LQKENI. The V segment lost 4 bases and the J segment 4 bases; nucleotides outside the gene matches: 7. The CDR3 length is 16 residues. The full variable domain, its missing parts supplied by reference TRBV18 and TRBJ2-2, is NAGVMQNPRHLVRRRGQEARLRCSPMKGHSHVYWYRQLPEEGLKFMVYLQKENIIDESGMPKERFSAEFPKEGPSILRIQQVVRGDSAAYFCASSLPAGGGTGELFFGEGSRLTVL.

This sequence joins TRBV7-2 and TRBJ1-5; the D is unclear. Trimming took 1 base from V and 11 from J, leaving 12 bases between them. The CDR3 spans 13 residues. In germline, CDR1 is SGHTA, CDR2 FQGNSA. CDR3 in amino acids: CASSLGLGRAQHF. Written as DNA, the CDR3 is TGTGCCAGCAGCTTAGGCCTGGGGAGGGCCCAGCATTTT.

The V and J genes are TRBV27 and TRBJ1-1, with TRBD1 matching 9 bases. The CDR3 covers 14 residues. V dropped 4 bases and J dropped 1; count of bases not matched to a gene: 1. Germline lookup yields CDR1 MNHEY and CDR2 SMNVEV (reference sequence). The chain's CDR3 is CASSSGQGNTEAFF. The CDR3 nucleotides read TGTGCCAGCAGTTCGGGACAGGGGAACACTGAAGCTTTCTTT.

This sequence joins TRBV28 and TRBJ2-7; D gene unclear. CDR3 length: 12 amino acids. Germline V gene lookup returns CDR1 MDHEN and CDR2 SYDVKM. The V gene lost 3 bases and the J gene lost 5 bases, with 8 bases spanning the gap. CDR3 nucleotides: TGTGCCAGCAGTTTGCTGCGCGACGAGCAGTACTTC. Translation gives CASSLLRDEQYF.

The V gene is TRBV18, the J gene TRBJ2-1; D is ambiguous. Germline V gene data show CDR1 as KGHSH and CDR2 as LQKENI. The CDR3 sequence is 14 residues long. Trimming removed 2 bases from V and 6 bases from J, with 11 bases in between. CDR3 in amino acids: CASSPSGGVNEQFF. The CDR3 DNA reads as TGTGCCAGCTCACCATCGGGTGGTGTCAATGAGCAGTTCTTC.

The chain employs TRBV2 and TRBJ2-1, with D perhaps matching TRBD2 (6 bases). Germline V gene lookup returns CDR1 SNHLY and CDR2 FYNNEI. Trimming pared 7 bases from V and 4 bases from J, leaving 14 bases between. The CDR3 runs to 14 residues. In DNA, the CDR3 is TGTGCCAGCATCCCCGCGGGGTTGTACAATGAGCAGTTCTTC. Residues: CASIPAGLYNEQFF.